This TCR beta chain was sequenced for a study of T cell responses to AZD1222 COVID-19 vaccine. Assay: immunoSEQ multiplex PCR; the TCRdb copy retains only in-frame clones and omits some. The sample has some 80,000 clones, approximately 89% seen once. This CDR3 is built from 14 residues. Germline CDR1 and CDR2: LNHDA and SQIVND (reference sequence). The trim removed 6 bases at V and 1 base at J, leaving 5 bases unmatched. Regarding this clone: Its antigen is unidentified.

Study-level findings and limits: A rise in Spike-specific TCR breadth and depth followed two AZD1222 doses. Variant regions that are unmutated are reportedly the target of nearly half of spike-specific TCRs. Spike regions recognized by vaccine-associated CD4 TCRs spanned the protein, led by 160-218 and 743-854.

The source is an adult who received the MenACWY meningococcal vaccine as a control. The rearrangement links TRBV19 to TRBJ2-7; 8 bases agree with TRBD1. The sequencing used peripheral blood, collected 28 days after the second dose of the MenACWY control vaccine. For the CDR3, the DNA is TGTGCCAGTAGCTCCCGGGACAGGTCCTACGAGCAGTACTTC. Translation: CASSSRDRSYEQYF.